The clone carrying this T cell receptor beta chain was found a few times. TCRdb keeps only in-frame clones here, not all; method: immunoSEQ multiplex PCR. Found here are 90,000 to 120,000 clones, roughly 87% of them singletons; the top ten hold 3.5% to 4.5%. The data derive from a study of T cell responses to AZD1222 COVID-19 vaccine. V was shortened by 3 bases and J by 0 bases, with 10 bases between the two germline ends. The germline CDR1 and CDR2 sequences are SGDLS and YYNGEE. This CDR3 is 15 amino acids long. Sample: peripheral blood, taken on day 0 of AZD1222 vaccination. The chain recombines TRBV9 with TRBJ1-5; possibly TRBD1 for D (6 bases). The clonotype originates from an adult in good health. The CDR3 spells CASSGGADSNQPQHF. In DNA form, the CDR3 reads TGTGCCAGCAGCGGGGGGGCGGATAGCAATCAGCCCCAGCATTTT.